The rows below give T cell receptor beta chains drawn from one sample of a study of blood T cell repertoires in COVID-19. Clones were read by immunoSEQ multiplex PCR, and TCRdb kept only the in-frame ones, dropping some. This table has approximately 230,000 clones, under 85% appearing once. Specimen: peripheral blood. All receptors derive from a woman in her thirties or forties with active or convalescent COVID-19. Each CDR3 is given with its conserved first and last residue.

length	J	V	CDR3
17	TRBJ1-2	TRBV7-8	CASSLGVQGAHNYGYTF
16	TRBJ2-2	TRBV9	CASSVGDRTFAGELFF
16	TRBJ2-7	TRBV5-1	CASSSGTSGGLYEQYF
15	TRBJ1-2	TRBV4-1	CASSQPQGGSRGYTF
14	TRBJ2-7	TRBV28	CASSIGEVTYEQYF
11	TRBJ1-2	TRBV12-3/TRBV12-4	CASSGRYGYTF
13	TRBJ2-1	TRBV5-1	CASSSYRGFEQFF
16	TRBJ1-3	TRBV7-3	CASSLAGVSSGNTIYF
15	TRBJ2-2	TRBV4-1	CASSQVRGNTGELFF
17	TRBJ2-3	TRBV5-1	CASTSEQGEDIADTQYF
15	TRBJ1-1	TRBV6-5	CASSAPSGENTEAFF
14	TRBJ1-2	TRBV2	CASRAGTAPYGYTF
14	TRBJ1-1	TRBV10-3	CAISLGTQNTEAFF
16	TRBJ2-6	TRBV14	CASSRELLSGANVLTF
16	TRBJ2-1	TRBV2	CASSELLVSSYNEQFF
15	TRBJ1-5	TRBV4-2	CASSQDRTGSKPQHF
17	TRBJ1-3	TRBV7-9	CASSSRGIPSSGNTIYF
12	TRBJ2-5	TRBV27	CASSHFGETQYF
14	TRBJ2-1	TRBV6-5	CASRRDRGVNEQFF
15	TRBJ1-2	TRBV7-2	CASSRGTGANYGYTF
15	TRBJ2-5	TRBV28	CASSLAGGPQGTQYF
15	TRBJ2-3	TRBV5-1	CASSLDGPSTDTQYF
15	TRBJ1-4	TRBV30	CAWTLGTVPNEKLFF
12	TRBJ2-3	TRBV6-1	CASSEDRFSQYF
16	TRBJ1-1	TRBV27	CASSLSVGHRNTEAFF
18	TRBJ2-7	TRBV27	CASSLSRVAGGPSYEQYF
16	TRBJ1-1	TRBV5-1	CASSSRGRLPNTEAFF
15	TRBJ2-2	TRBV7-3	CASTLGQGGTGELFF
13	TRBJ1-4	TRBV7-9	CASSLAGGEKLFF
16	TRBJ2-7	TRBV7-9	CASSLAGTGETYEQYF
17	TRBJ1-1	TRBV7-3	CASSLHVGQGPSTEAFF
15	TRBJ2-1	TRBV6-4	CASSPTGYSYNEQFF
17	TRBJ2-3	TRBV7-3	CASSPGLAGGRLETQYF
15	TRBJ2-3	TRBV3-1/TRBV3-2	CASSQDGTAGGPGCF
15	TRBJ2-3	TRBV30	CAWSTGGGPTDTQYF
14	TRBJ2-2	TRBV10-2	CASTRGGSTGELFF
12	TRBJ1-2	TRBV30	CAWSPTGNGYTF
15	TRBJ2-2	TRBV12-5	CASGLLNRGTGELFF
14	TRBJ1-2	TRBV9	CASSVGTGTYGYTF
13	TRBJ1-1	TRBV7-8	CASSLDRAAEAFF
16	TRBJ1-6	TRBV7-3	CASSLTGVRSNSPLHF
14	TRBJ1-5	TRBV2	CASSVEGSNQPQHF
14	TRBJ1-1	TRBV10-1	CASSESTEGTEAFF
17	TRBJ1-1	TRBV6-1	CASSGPGGRQVNTEAFF
16	TRBJ1-3	TRBV18	CASSPDPGFTGNTIYF
15	TRBJ1-4	TRBV10-3	CAISPGGEANEKLFF
16	TRBJ2-1	TRBV10-3	CAIRDPVSGSYNEQFF
13	TRBJ2-5	TRBV5-4	CASSLDPGETQYF
16	TRBJ2-4	TRBV4-1	CASSQGRDRARNIQYF
16	TRBJ2-2	TRBV5-6	CASSLTSGVHTGELFF
16	TRBJ1-5	TRBV27	CASSISRGPRNQPQHF
17	TRBJ1-1	TRBV5-1	CASSLGHGTPWGTEAFF
14	TRBJ1-2	TRBV21-1	CASSAHGTDYGYTF
15	TRBJ1-2	TRBV4-2	CASSQERQGNYGYTF
14	TRBJ2-5	TRBV10-3	CAFPGQVHTETQYF
14	TRBJ1-4	TRBV7-2	CASSLGGTNEKLFF
14	TRBJ1-3	TRBV10-3	CAIRTWGGDNTIYF
18	TRBJ2-3	TRBV9	CASSVKVLAGGLQDTQYF
13	TRBJ1-2	TRBV19	CASSIVGTLGYTF
14	TRBJ2-3	TRBV5-1	CASSLNRDTDTQYF